This T cell receptor (beta chain) was sequenced during a study of blood T cell repertoires in COVID-19. CDR3 length equals 17 residues. The germline V gene encodes CDR1 SGHRS and CDR2 YFSETQ. With V trimmed by 0 bases and J by 2 bases, 8 bases remained unmatched. Under the authors' procedure: Nucleated cell number was recorded as an estimate derived from reference gene primer amplification. Profiled with immunoSEQ multiplex PCR; TCRdb holds only in-frame clones, not every one. The V and J calls and clone size are taken from that table; D and trimming were inferred from the DNA. The sample consists of about 150,000 clones, over 75% of them appearing once.

This clonotype was obtained from a woman between 55 and 75 years old with active COVID-19. V is TRBV5-1 and J is TRBJ2-5; TRBD2 matches at 9 bases. Sequences were obtained from peripheral blood. CDR3 loop: CASSLEASGAVQETQYF. CDR3 sequence (DNA): TGCGCCAGCAGCTTGGAGGCTAGCGGGGCCGTACAAGAGACCCAGTACTTC.